The T cell receptor beta chain described here comes from a study of T cells expressing NK-cell markers. This CDR3 comprises 18 residues. The germline CDR1 and CDR2 sequences are SGHAT and FQNNGV. With the 5' RACE reads reprocessed, TCRdb shows one record per CDR3 protein and no DNA. This sample's clone table lists 550,000 to 600,000 distinct CDR3 sequences. The chain uses TRBV11-2 and TRBJ2-2; TCRdb reports TRBD1, a call that lacks DNA to check it against. The TCR originated in a man aged 18 to 30 in good health. Sequenced input: blood T cells: a sorted CD56 or NKG2C T cell subset, CD4+ or CD8+ T cells, or bulk PBMC T cells (not recorded which). CDR3 loop: CASSPQSNRVANTGELFF.